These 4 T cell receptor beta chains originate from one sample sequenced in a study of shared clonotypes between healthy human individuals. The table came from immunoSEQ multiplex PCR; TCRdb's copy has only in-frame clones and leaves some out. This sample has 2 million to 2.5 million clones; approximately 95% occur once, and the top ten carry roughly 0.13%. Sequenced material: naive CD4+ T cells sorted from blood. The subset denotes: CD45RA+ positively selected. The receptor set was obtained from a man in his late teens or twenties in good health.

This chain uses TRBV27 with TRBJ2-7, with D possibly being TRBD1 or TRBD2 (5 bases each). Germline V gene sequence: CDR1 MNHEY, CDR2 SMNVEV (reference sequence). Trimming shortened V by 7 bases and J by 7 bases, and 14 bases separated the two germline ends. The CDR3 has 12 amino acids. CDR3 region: CASTGPFWEQYF. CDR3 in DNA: TGTGCCAGCACGGGACCGTTCTGGGAGCAGTACTTC.

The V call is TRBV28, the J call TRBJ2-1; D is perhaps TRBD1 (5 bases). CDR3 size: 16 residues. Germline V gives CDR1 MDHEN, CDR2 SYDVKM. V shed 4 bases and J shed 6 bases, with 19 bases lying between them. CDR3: CASSSLGARTGNEQFF. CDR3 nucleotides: TGTGCCAGCAGTTCTTTAGGGGCCCGTACGGGCAATGAGCAGTTCTTC.

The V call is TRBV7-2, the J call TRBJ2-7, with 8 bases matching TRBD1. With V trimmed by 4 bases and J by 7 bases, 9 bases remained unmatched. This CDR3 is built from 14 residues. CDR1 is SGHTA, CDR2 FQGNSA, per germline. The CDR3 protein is CASSSGTGSLEQYF. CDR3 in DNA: TGTGCCAGCAGCTCCGGGACAGGAAGTCTAGAGCAGTACTTC.

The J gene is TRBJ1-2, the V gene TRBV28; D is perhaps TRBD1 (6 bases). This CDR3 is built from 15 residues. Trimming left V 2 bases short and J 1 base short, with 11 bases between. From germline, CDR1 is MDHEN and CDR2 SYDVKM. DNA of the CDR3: TGTGCCAGCAGTTTAACCGGGACACTTAACTATGGCTACACCTTC. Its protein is CASSLTGTLNYGYTF.